This TCR beta chain came from a study of T cell responses to AZD1222 COVID-19 vaccine. Method: immunoSEQ multiplex PCR; TCRdb's copy keeps in-frame clones and lacks some. In the table there are about 140,000 clones, approximately 86% of which are singletons. V lost 3 bases to trimming and J lost 4 bases, with 3 bases between them. This CDR3 is 11 amino acids long. To note about this clone: The antigen is undetermined.

Study-wide results and caveats: Donors in the cohort were predominantly white British and more often female, and clonal diversity was possibly underestimated. The peak T cell response came first, and repertoires were sampled only after it.

The sequence was obtained from an adult in good health. The rearrangement links TRBV12-3 or TRBV12-4 to TRBJ2-5; D ambiguous. This specimen was peripheral blood, taken on day 0 of AZD1222 vaccination. The CDR3 DNA reads TGTGCCAGCAGTTTGCGAGAGACCCAGTACTTC. Translated, it gives CASSLRETQYF.